What follows are 4 T cell receptor beta chains derived from one specimen sequenced in a study of cytomegalovirus exposure and HLA in healthy donors. Primers: 60 Vbeta forward and 13 Jbeta reverse. Sequenced by immunoSEQ multiplex PCR; TCRdb stores in-frame clones only, minus some. Of 95,000 to 100,000 clones listed, around four fifths are singletons. The sample was PBMCs. The receptors were sampled from a man in his forties in good health and CMV-seronegative.

In this sample, this clone turned up once. The chain uses TRBV7-2 and TRBJ2-3; 11 positions match TRBD2. The germline CDR1 and CDR2 sequences are SGHTA and FQGNSA. The CDR3 runs to 15 residues. J lost 6 bases, V lost 5 bases, and 7 bases had no gene match. The CDR3 spells CASSQLAGVEDTQYF. In DNA, the CDR3 is TGTGCCAGCAGCCAACTAGCGGGAGTTGAGGATACGCAGTATTTT.

The CDR3 sequence is CASSLFTGGGYGYTF. CDR3 in DNA: TGTGCCAGCAGTTTATTTACAGGGGGCGGCTATGGCTACACCTTC. The chain has TRBV28 and TRBJ1-2; 9 bases align to TRBD1. After removal of 1 base from V and 4 bases from J, the junction contained 4 bases not matched to a gene. CDR3 length: 15 residues. Germline CDR1 is MDHEN and CDR2 is SYDVKM.

V and J are TRBV11-2 and TRBJ2-1; possibly TRBD2 for D (6 bases). Germline V gene sequence: CDR1 SGHAT, CDR2 FQNNGV. The CDR3 is 16 residues long. Trimming removed 5 bases at V and 0 bases at J, with 14 bases between. CDR3 protein: CASSQWDSGSYNEQFF. The CDR3 DNA is TGTGCCAGCAGCCAATGGGACTCAGGCTCCTACAATGAGCAGTTCTTC. The full variable domain, completed using reference TRBV11-2 and TRBJ2-1, is EAGVAQSPRYKIIEKRQSVAFWCNPISGHATLYWYQQILGQGPKLLIQFQNNGVVDDSQLPKDRFSAERLKGVDSTLKIQPAKLEDSAVYLCASSQWDSGSYNEQFFGPGTRLTVL.

The chain recombines TRBV25-1 with TRBJ1-2, with unresolved D. The CDR3 sequence is 15 residues long. Trimming removed 0 bases at V and 5 bases at J, with 13 bases between. Germline loops: CDR1 MGHDK, CDR2 SYGVNS. The CDR3 region has the DNA TGTGCCAGCAGTGAATATAGTAGAGGGTCGTATGGCTACACCTTC. Translation: CASSEYSRGSYGYTF.